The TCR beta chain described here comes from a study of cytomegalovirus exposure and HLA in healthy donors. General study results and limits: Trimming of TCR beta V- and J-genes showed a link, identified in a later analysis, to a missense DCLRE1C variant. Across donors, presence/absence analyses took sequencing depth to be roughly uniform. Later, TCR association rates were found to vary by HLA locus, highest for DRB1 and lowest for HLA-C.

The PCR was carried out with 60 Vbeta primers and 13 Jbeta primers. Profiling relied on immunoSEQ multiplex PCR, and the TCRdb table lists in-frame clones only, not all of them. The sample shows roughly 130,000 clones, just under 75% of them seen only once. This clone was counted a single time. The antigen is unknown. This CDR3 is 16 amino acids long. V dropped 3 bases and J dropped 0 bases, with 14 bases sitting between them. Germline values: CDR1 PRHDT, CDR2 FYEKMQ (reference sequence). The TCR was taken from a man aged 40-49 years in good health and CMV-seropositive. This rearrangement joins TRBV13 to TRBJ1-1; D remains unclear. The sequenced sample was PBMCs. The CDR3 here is CASSLIHAGMNTEAFF. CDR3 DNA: TGTGCCAGCAGCTTGATTCATGCAGGCATGAACACTGAAGCTTTCTTT.